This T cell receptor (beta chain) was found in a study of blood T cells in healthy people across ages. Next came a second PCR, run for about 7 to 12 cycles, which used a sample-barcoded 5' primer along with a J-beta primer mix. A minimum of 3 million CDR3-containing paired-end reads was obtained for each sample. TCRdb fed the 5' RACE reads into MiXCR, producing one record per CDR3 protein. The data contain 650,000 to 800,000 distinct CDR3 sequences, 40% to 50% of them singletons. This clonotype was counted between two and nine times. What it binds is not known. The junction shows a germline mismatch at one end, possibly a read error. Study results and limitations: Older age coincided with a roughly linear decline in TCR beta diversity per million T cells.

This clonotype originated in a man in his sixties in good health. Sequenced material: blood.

This chain's CDR3 is CASSWTPWTGEYEQFF. CDR3 sequence (DNA): TGTGCCAGCAGCTGGACCCCATGGACAGGGGAATATGAGCAGTTCTTC. The genes are TRBV5-1 and TRBJ2-1; 9 nucleotides align to TRBD1. The CDR3 spans 16 residues. CDR1 and CDR2 (germline): SGHRS, YFSETQ.